This T cell receptor (beta chain) was found in a study of cytomegalovirus exposure and HLA in healthy donors. Study at large: There were 300 to 400 genotyped donors. Of these, 81% fell in the genetic ancestry cluster associated with self-reported Caucasian donors.

A note on this clone: The antigen is not known.

PCR employed 60 Vbeta and 13 Jbeta primers. Clones were read by immunoSEQ multiplex PCR, and TCRdb kept only the in-frame ones, dropping some. The table has under 200,000 clones, roughly 85% seen once. The V gene's germline CDR1 is LNHDA and CDR2 SQIVND (reference sequence). This CDR3 spans 14 amino acids. With 9 bases clipped from V and 11 bases from J, the junction kept 18 bases outside the gene matches. Study-wide results and limits: Relative to equally common others, HLA-associated TCR beta chains showed greater clonal expansion in a later analysis. Later analysis identified several of the most significant clusters that appeared linked to common viral pathogens. In a later analysis, an Asian-associated ancestry cluster reportedly showed fewer N-insertions than the approximately 700-donor mean.

This chain uses TRBV19 with TRBJ1-1; 7 bases match TRBD1. The sequenced sample consisted of PBMCs. The source of this sequence is a male donor in good health and CMV-seronegative. The CDR3 nucleotides read TGTGCCAGCCGGAGAACAGGGGAAGGCAAGTGGGCTTTCTTT. It codes for CASRRTGEGKWAFF.